This entry lists 15 T cell receptor beta chains sequenced from one sample in a study of blood T cell repertoires in COVID-19. Some clones are missing from TCRdb's copy, which holds only in-frame ones; the method was immunoSEQ multiplex PCR. Of just over 150,000 clones listed, about 80% were seen once; the top ten hold approximately 6.8%. The source material was peripheral blood. The receptor source for this set is a middle-aged woman with COVID-19, enrolled during active disease.

This chain connects TRBV10-3 to TRBJ1-3; D is perhaps TRBD1 (6 bases). The CDR3 totals 15 residues. Germline V gives CDR1 ENHRY, CDR2 SYGVKD. V lost 4 bases to trimming and J lost 0 bases, with 10 bases between them. The CDR3 nucleotides are TGTGCCATCAGTGGGGACATGATCTCTGGAAACACCATATATTTT. It is translated as CAISGDMISGNTIYF.

This clone was seen only a few times. The rearrangement uses TRBV5-1 and TRBJ1-3, with D tentatively TRBD1 (6 bases). V was clipped by 4 bases and J by 0 bases, with 17 bases between them. The CDR3 contains 17 residues. CDR1 is SGHRS, CDR2 YFSETQ, per germline. The CDR3 reads CASSPGPTGFSGNTIYF. The CDR3 region has the DNA TGCGCCAGCAGCCCGGGCCCCACAGGGTTCTCTGGAAACACCATATATTTT.

This clone was recorded only once. The chain joins TRBV18 to TRBJ1-2, with D hard to call. V was cut by 1 base and J by 3 bases, with 15 bases left in between. Germline CDR1 is KGHSH and CDR2 is LQKENI. The CDR3 has 16 residues. CDR3 coding DNA: TGTGCCAGCTCACCACTTATCACAGCAACTTACTATGGCTACACCTTC. It encodes CASSPLITATYYGYTF.

This clone was counted at least ten times. The V gene is TRBV2, the J gene TRBJ1-5, with TRBD1 as a possible D gene (6 bases). The CDR3 runs to 14 residues. Per the germline V gene, CDR1 is SNHLY and CDR2 is FYNNEI. Between the trimmed V and J ends, which lost 4 bases and 0 bases, there was a span of 7 bases. The CDR3, as DNA: TGTGCCAGCAGTGGGGGGCATAGCAATCAGCCCCAGCATTTT. It yields the protein CASSGGHSNQPQHF.

This clone was counted between two and nine times. The chain links TRBV2 to TRBJ2-3, with unresolved D. CDR1 and CDR2 (germline): SNHLY, FYNNEI. The germline V and J ends were trimmed by 4 bases and 0 bases, with 11 bases remaining between them. The CDR3 totals 15 residues. In DNA form, the CDR3 reads TGTGCCAGCAGTGGTTCCTCTACTAGCACAGATACGCAGTATTTT. This encodes CASSGSSTSTDTQYF.

The chain has TRBV30 and TRBJ2-5; maybe TRBD1 (5 bases). The CDR3 is 14 amino acids. In germline, CDR1 is GTSNPN, CDR2 SVGIG (reference sequence). The V end lost 3 bases, the J end lost 4 bases, and 15 bases lay between the germline ends. The CDR3 nucleotides are TGTGCCTGGAGCCAGGACAATCAAGCAGAGACCCAGTACTTC. Protein sequence: CAWSQDNQAETQYF.

V usage is TRBV19 and J usage is TRBJ2-5, with a tentative D call TRBD2 (6 bases). Trimming removed 10 bases from V and 3 bases from J, with 18 bases in between. Per germline, CDR1 LNHDA and CDR2 SQIVND (reference sequence). This CDR3 has 14 amino acids. The CDR3 sequence: CATSNPGAKETQYF. DNA for the CDR3: TGTGCCACCTCAAACCCGGGAGCGAAAGAGACCCAGTACTTC.

V usage is TRBV7-9 and J usage is TRBJ1-3; TRBD1 is a possible D gene (6 bases). The germline gives CDR1 SEHNR, CDR2 FQNEAQ (reference sequence). The CDR3 is made up of 15 amino acids. V was cut by 5 bases and J by 1 base, with 12 bases left in between. The CDR3 spells CASSPIQGSGNTIYF. CDR3 DNA: TGTGCCAGCAGCCCTATCCAGGGGTCTGGAAACACCATATATTTT.

For the CDR3, the DNA is TGTGCCACGATCAGCGGGAGGGTGAACACCGGGGAGCTGTTTTTT. The encoded protein is CATISGRVNTGELFF. The chain is built from TRBV10-3 and TRBJ2-2, with 10 bases aligning to TRBD2. This CDR3 has 15 residues. V was clipped by 10 bases and J by 1 base; unmatched bases: 6. Germline assignment: CDR1 ENHRY and CDR2 SYGVKD.

This chain links TRBV7-2 with TRBJ2-1, with 7 nucleotides matching TRBD2. Germline values: CDR1 SGHTA, CDR2 FQGNSA. The CDR3 covers 15 residues. The J segment lost 2 bases and the V segment lost 4 bases, leaving 5 bases of the junction unmatched. The CDR3 nucleotides are TGTGCCAGCAGCTCCTTCGGGACTACCTACAATGAGCAGTTCTTC. Its translation is CASSSFGTTYNEQFF.

The V gene is TRBV19, the J gene TRBJ1-5; 9 nucleotides align to TRBD1. J lost 5 bases, V lost 6 bases, and 11 bases had no gene match. The CDR3 length is 16 residues. Germline CDR1 is LNHDA and CDR2 is SQIVND (reference sequence). Written as DNA, the CDR3 is TGTGCCAGTAGCTCCAAGGACAGGGGTTTTTATCAGCCCCAGCATTTT. Protein: CASSSKDRGFYQPQHF.

CDR3 in DNA: TGCGCCAGCAGGGCAGGCACCCTCTACAATGAGCAGTTCTTC. Encoded protein: CASRAGTLYNEQFF. The V gene is TRBV10-2, the J gene TRBJ2-1; D is unresolved. V was clipped by 6 bases and J by 3 bases, with 12 bases between them. The V gene's germline CDR1 is WSHSY and CDR2 SAAADI. The CDR3 consists of 14 residues.

V gene TRBV10-1 combines with J gene TRBJ2-3; 13 positions match TRBD2. V lost 3 bases and J lost 7; bases outside the gene matches: 10. CDR3 length: 17 residues. Germline lookup yields CDR1 WNHNN and CDR2 SYGVQD (reference sequence). The CDR3 loop is CASSDSTGTSGAHTQYF. The CDR3 region has the DNA TGCGCCAGCAGTGATTCAACCGGGACTAGCGGGGCCCATACGCAGTATTTT.

V is TRBV19 and J is TRBJ2-5; D is unresolved. Trimming stripped 3 bases from V and 5 bases from J, with 10 bases between. CDR3 size: 13 residues. The germline V gene has CDR1 LNHDA and CDR2 SQIVND (reference sequence). The CDR3 nucleotides are TGTGCCAGTAGTATGGCTAGTTACGAGACCCAGTACTTC. This gives the protein CASSMASYETQYF.

This chain uses TRBV4-1 with TRBJ1-4; the D is unclear. Germline V gene sequence: CDR1 MGHRA, CDR2 YSYEKL. The length of the CDR3 is 15 residues. The V end was cut by 1 base, the J end by 0 bases, with 6 bases between. As DNA, the CDR3 is TGCGCCAGCAGCCAAGTCCGGGCAACTAATGAAAAACTGTTTTTT. It encodes CASSQVRATNEKLFF.